There are many counts of the clone carrying this TCR beta chain. This specimen comes from a study of T cells in Graves' hyperthyroidism and ophthalmopathy. Ophthalmopathy in the patients scored at least 3 on Clinical Activity Score and at least 4 on NOSPECS grade, lasting under 3 months. The J segment lost 3 bases and the V segment lost 4 bases, leaving 5 bases of the junction unmatched. CDR3 length: 16 residues. Per the germline V gene, CDR1 is SGHKS and CDR2 is YYEKEE (reference sequence). There were TCR beta CDR3 regions amplified from RNA transcripts. The HTBI set primed first-round TCR CDR3 RT-PCR. TCRdb re-called the multiplex PCR reads with MiXCR, one entry per CDR3 protein. The sample lists 600,000 to 700,000 distinct CDR3 sequences; about 14% were seen once.

Sequences were obtained from blood. The chain has TRBV5-5 and TRBJ2-2; 11 bases are shared with TRBD1. The receptor was derived from a woman aged 35 to 49 with Graves' ophthalmopathy. The CDR3: CASSRRDRGDTGELFF. The CDR3 DNA reads as TGTGCCAGCAGCCGAAGGGACAGGGGGGACACCGGGGAGCTGTTTTTT.